A single sample gave rise to the 22 T cell receptor beta chains below, sequenced in a study of blood T cells in healthy people across ages. Primers used in a second PCR of about 6 to 11 cycles were a sample-barcoded 5' primer and a J-beta primer mix. TCRdb recomputed calls from the 5' RACE reads with MiXCR, one row per CDR3 protein. This table has roughly 1 million distinct CDR3 sequences, about 23% appearing once. These data were also reused for a study on T cells of mothers and their children.

The sequencing input was blood. All receptors come from a girl aged 2-9 years in good health.

The chain carries TRBV29-1 and TRBJ1-5; D is possibly TRBD1 (6 bases). Between the trimmed V and J ends, which lost 6 bases and 5 bases, there was a span of 11 bases. Germline V gives CDR1 SQVTM, CDR2 ANQGSEA. This CDR3 is built from 12 residues. The DNA for the CDR3 is TGCAGCGTCGGACAGATAGATCAGCCCCAGCATTTT. Its protein is CSVGQIDQPQHF.

This clonotype turned up a few times. The V gene is TRBV4-1, the J gene TRBJ2-2; perhaps TRBD1 as D (5 bases). The ends were cut back, 4 bases at V and 6 bases at J, with 12 bases in the middle. The CDR3 has 14 amino acids. The germline gives CDR1 MGHRA, CDR2 YSYEKL. The CDR3 nucleotides read TGCGCCAGCAGCCGAGAAGTAGGGGCCGGGGAGCTGTTTTTT. It specifies CASSREVGAGELFF.

This clonotype appeared a few times. The chain employs TRBV12-5 and TRBJ1-1; a possible D gene is TRBD1 (5 bases). CDR1 is LGHNT and CDR2 is FRNRAP in the germline V gene. CDR3 length: 11 amino acids. V shed 6 bases and J shed 10 bases, with 12 bases lying between them. The CDR3 sequence: CASGGGVVAFF. Here the CDR3 DNA reads TGTGCTAGTGGAGGAGGGGTGGTAGCTTTCTTT.

Of note for this clonotype: The junction shows a germline mismatch at one end, possibly a read error. The chain couples TRBV5-6 to TRBJ2-1, with TRBD1 as a possible D gene (5 bases). The J call may not be correct, given that the DNA end is closer to TRBJ2-5. The CDR3 spans 12 residues. Germline V lookup: CDR1 SGHDT, CDR2 YYEEEE. The chain's CDR3 is CAGSTDQGTQYF. The CDR3, as DNA: TGTGCCGGCAGCACGGACCAGGGGACCCAGTACTTC.

This clonotype has a handful of counts. The chain links TRBV29-1 to TRBJ2-2; tentative D call: TRBD1 (6 bases). Deletions cut 5 bases from V and 1 base from J, with 8 bases between. Germline loops: CDR1 SQVTM, CDR2 ANQGSEA. The CDR3 contains 13 residues. This CDR3 reads CSVWTVNTGELFF. The CDR3, as DNA: TGCAGCGTTTGGACAGTGAACACCGGGGAGCTGTTTTTT.

The V gene is TRBV5-1, the J gene TRBJ2-3; no definite D call. Germline V CDR1 and CDR2: SGHRS, YFSETQ. The CDR3 spans 15 residues. V was clipped by 1 base and J by 3 bases, with 12 bases between them. The CDR3 DNA sequence: TGCGCCAGCAGCTTGACAGCGATAGGAACAGATACGCAGTATTTT. Amino acids: CASSLTAIGTDTQYF.

This chain uses TRBV12-3 or TRBV12-4 with TRBJ2-3; 9 bases line up with TRBD2. This CDR3 has 17 amino acids. Trimming cost V 3 bases and J 2 bases; bases outside gene matches: 9. CDR3 amino acids: CASSFGSSGALTDTQYF. CDR3 sequence (DNA): TGTGCCAGCAGTTTCGGGTCTAGCGGGGCTCTCACAGATACGCAGTATTTT.

The chain joins TRBV28 to TRBJ2-7; 7 bases match TRBD1. The CDR3 is 11 amino acids. From germline, CDR1 is MDHEN and CDR2 SYDVKM. Germline trimming cut 10 bases from V and 6 bases from J; bases unmatched to any gene: 6. CDR3 loop: CATLGQSEQYF. For the CDR3, the DNA is TGTGCCACCCTGGGACAGAGCGAGCAGTACTTC.

This clonotype was counted between two and nine times. This chain connects TRBV5-1 to TRBJ2-1; D perhaps matches TRBD1 (5 bases). The CDR3 runs 16 residues. CDR1 is SGHRS, CDR2 YFSETQ, per germline. Trimming removed 0 bases from V and 9 bases from J, with 19 bases in between. CDR3 region: CASSLEGAVGWGEQFF. The CDR3 coding sequence is TGCGCCAGCAGCTTGGAAGGGGCGGTAGGTTGGGGTGAGCAGTTCTTC.

With regard to this clonotype: The junction departs from the called germline gene at one end, perhaps through a read error. The gene calls are TRBV3-1 and TRBJ2-5; 14 bases agree with TRBD2. The end of the DNA fits TRBJ2-7 better, so the J call may be wrong. The CDR3 runs 15 residues. Germline V gives CDR1 LGHDT, CDR2 YNNKEL (reference sequence). The CDR3 sequence is CASGQGTSGSYEQYF. CDR3 in DNA: TGTGCCAGCGGCCAGGGGACTAGCGGGAGCTACGAGCAGTACTTC.

The chain carries TRBV7-2 and TRBJ2-7, with D tentatively TRBD2 (5 bases). Trimming took 2 bases from V and 1 from J, leaving 9 bases between them. Germline V gene data show CDR1 as SGHTA and CDR2 as FQGNSA. The CDR3 is made up of 14 amino acids. CDR3 protein: CASSLLAKSYEQYF. The DNA for the CDR3 is TGTGCCAGCAGCTTATTAGCGAAGTCCTACGAGCAGTACTTC.

This clonotype was detected a few times. The V call is TRBV9, the J call TRBJ2-5, with 8 positions matching TRBD2. This CDR3 spans 15 amino acids. From germline, CDR1 is SGDLS and CDR2 YYNGEE. The ends lost 2 bases at V and 0 bases at J; junction bases unmatched: 3. The CDR3 bases are TGTGCCAGCAGCGTCTTTAGCGGGGACCAAGAGACCCAGTACTTC. Protein sequence: CASSVFSGDQETQYF.

This clonotype occurred a few times. The chain joins TRBV28 to TRBJ1-5; possibly TRBD1 for D (5 bases). Germline V gives CDR1 MDHEN, CDR2 SYDVKM. Trimming took 2 bases from V and 6 from J, leaving 11 bases between them. This CDR3 is built from 14 residues. CDR3 nucleotides: TGTGCCAGCAGTTTACGGGGGTTTGGTCAGCCCCAGCATTTT. This codes for CASSLRGFGQPQHF.

The gene calls are TRBV4-3 and TRBJ2-1; D ambiguous. The CDR3 is 16 amino acids. Deletions cut 0 bases from V and 2 bases from J, with 11 bases between. In germline, CDR1 is LGHNA, CDR2 YSLEER. This CDR3 is CASSQEGRVPYNEQFF. CDR3 coding DNA: TGCGCCAGCAGCCAAGAAGGTCGGGTGCCCTACAATGAGCAGTTCTTC.

The V call is TRBV7-9, the J call TRBJ2-5; TRBD1 matches 7 bases. The V segment lost 3 bases and the J segment 4 bases; nucleotides outside the gene matches: 8. CDR3 length equals 15 residues. Looked up from germline, CDR1 is SEHNR and CDR2 is FQNEAQ (reference sequence). CDR3: CASSLGDRVTETQYF. For the CDR3, the DNA is TGTGCCAGCAGCTTGGGAGACAGGGTAACAGAGACCCAGTACTTC.

The table lists this clonotype with a few counts. The chain joins TRBV4-2 to TRBJ2-3, with TRBD2 matching over 7 bases. CDR3 length: 15 residues. In germline, CDR1 is LGHNA, CDR2 YNFKEQ. The V gene end was trimmed by 4 bases and the J gene end by 2 bases; junction bases not matched to a gene: 6. The chain's CDR3 is CASSPGLENTDTQYF. In nucleotides, the CDR3 is TGTGCCAGCAGCCCTGGACTAGAGAACACAGATACGCAGTATTTT.

The chain is built from TRBV7-2 and TRBJ2-7; the D is unclear. The CDR3 sequence is 14 residues long. In germline, CDR1 is SGHTA, CDR2 FQGNSA. V was clipped by 1 base and J by 2 bases, with 9 bases between them. This chain's CDR3 is CASSLGLTAYEQYF. The CDR3 DNA follows: TGTGCCAGCAGCTTAGGGTTGACGGCCTACGAGCAGTACTTC. The full variable domain, completed using reference TRBV7-2 and TRBJ2-7, is GAGVSQSPSNKVTEKGKDVELRCDPISGHTALYWYRQSLGQGLEFLIYFQGNSAPDKSGLPSDRFSAERTGGSVSTLTIQRTQQEDSAVYLCASSLGLTAYEQYFGPGTRLTVT.

The chain uses TRBV27 and TRBJ2-1; perhaps TRBD1 as D (6 bases). The CDR3 length is 15 residues. V lost 5 bases and J lost 7, with 18 bases in between. Germline CDR1 MNHEY, CDR2 SMNVEV (reference sequence). DNA for the CDR3: TGTGCCAGCAGTCAGCCCCCGACAGGTTTGAATGAGCAGTTCTTC. This gives the protein CASSQPPTGLNEQFF.

This clonotype was counted between two and nine times. The chain combines TRBV3-1 with TRBJ2-7; D unclear. The ends were cut back, 0 bases at V and 3 bases at J, with 12 bases in the middle. This CDR3 comprises 15 residues. CDR1 LGHDT and CDR2 YNNKEL come from the germline V gene (reference sequence). Written as DNA, the CDR3 is TGTGCCAGCAGCCAAGATCGGAGTTTTGGCTACGAGCAGTACTTC. Its protein is CASSQDRSFGYEQYF.

This clonotype has only a few counts. The CDR3 here is CASSQEGRVYDDYGYTF. The CDR3 region has the DNA TGCGCCAGCAGCCAAGAGGGCAGGGTTTACGATGACTATGGCTACACCTTC. The genes are TRBV4-1 and TRBJ1-2; tentatively, D is TRBD1 (5 bases). CDR3 length: 17 amino acids. The ends were cut back, 0 bases at V and 3 bases at J, with 17 bases in the middle. CDR1 is MGHRA, CDR2 YSYEKL, per germline.

The sample holds a few counts of this clonotype. This rearrangement joins TRBV16 to TRBJ1-5; D uncertain. CDR3 length: 14 amino acids. Per the germline V gene, CDR1 is KGHSY and CDR2 is FQNENV. Trimming cost V 4 bases and J 1 base, with 8 bases left between them. The CDR3 DNA sequence: TGTGCCAGCAGCCCCTCCCTAAGCAATCAGCCCCAGCATTTT. Protein product: CASSPSLSNQPQHF.

This clonotype came up a few times. The chain links TRBV29-1 to TRBJ2-5, with D uncertain. The assigned J gene may be wrong: the sequence end matches TRBJ2-1 better. The CDR3 sequence is 11 residues long. CDR1 and CDR2 (germline): SQVTM, ANQGSEA. CDR3 protein: CSVVERNEQFF. In DNA, the CDR3 is TGCAGCGTTGTGGAACGCAATGAGCAGTTCTTC.